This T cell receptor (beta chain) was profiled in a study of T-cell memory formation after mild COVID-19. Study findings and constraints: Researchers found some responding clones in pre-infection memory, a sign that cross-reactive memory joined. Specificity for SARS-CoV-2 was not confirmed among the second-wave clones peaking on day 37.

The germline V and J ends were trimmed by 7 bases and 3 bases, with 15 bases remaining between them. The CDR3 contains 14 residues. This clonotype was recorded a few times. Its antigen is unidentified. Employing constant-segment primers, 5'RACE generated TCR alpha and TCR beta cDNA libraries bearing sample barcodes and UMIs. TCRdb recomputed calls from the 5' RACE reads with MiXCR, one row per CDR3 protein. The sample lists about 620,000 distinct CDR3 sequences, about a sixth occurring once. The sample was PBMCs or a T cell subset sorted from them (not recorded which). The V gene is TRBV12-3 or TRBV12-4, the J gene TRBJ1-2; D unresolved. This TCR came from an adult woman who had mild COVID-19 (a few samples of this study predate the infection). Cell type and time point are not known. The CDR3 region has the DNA TGTGCCAGCACCTCGAGTCGGAGCTACTATGGCTACACCTTC. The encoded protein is CASTSSRSYYGYTF.